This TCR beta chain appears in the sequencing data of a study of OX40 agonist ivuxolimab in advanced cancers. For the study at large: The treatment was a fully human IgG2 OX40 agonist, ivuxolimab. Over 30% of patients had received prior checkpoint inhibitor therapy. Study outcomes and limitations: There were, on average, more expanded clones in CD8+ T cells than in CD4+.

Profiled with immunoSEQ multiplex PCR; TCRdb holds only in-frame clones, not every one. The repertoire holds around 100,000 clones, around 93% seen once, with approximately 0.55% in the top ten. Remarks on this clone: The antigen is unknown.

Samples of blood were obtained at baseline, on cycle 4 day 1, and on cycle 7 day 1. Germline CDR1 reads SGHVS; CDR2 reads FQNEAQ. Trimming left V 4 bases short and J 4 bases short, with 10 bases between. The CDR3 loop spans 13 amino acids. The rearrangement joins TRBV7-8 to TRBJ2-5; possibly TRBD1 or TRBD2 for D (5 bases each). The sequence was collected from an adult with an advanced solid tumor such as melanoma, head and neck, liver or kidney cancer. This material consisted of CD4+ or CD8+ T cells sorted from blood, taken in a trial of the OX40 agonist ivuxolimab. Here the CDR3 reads CASSSGTLETQYF. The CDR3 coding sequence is TGTGCCAGCAGCTCCGGGACGCTAGAGACCCAGTACTTC.